Listed here is a single T cell receptor (beta chain). The antigen is unknown. The record originates from a study of cytomegalovirus exposure and HLA in healthy donors. Study context: 81% of 300 to 450 genotyped donors fell in the Caucasian-associated ancestry cluster. Whole-study findings and limits: Researchers catalogued 164 TCR beta chains as cytomegalovirus-associated. Common viral pathogens (according to a later analysis) appeared linked to several of the most significant clusters.

The germline V gene encodes CDR1 SGHNT and CDR2 YYREEE (reference sequence). The CDR3 totals 14 residues. Trimming cost V 3 bases and J 3 bases, with 13 bases left between them. PCR employed 60 Vbeta and 13 Jbeta primers. The assay was immunoSEQ multiplex PCR, and TCRdb's table has in-frame clones only and misses some. The table lists around 190,000 clones, about nine tenths of them singletons, with approximately 0.98% in the top ten. This TCR was sampled from a boy between 2 and 15 years old in good health and CMV-seronegative. The chain recombines TRBV5-4 with TRBJ2-7; TRBD2 might be the D (6 bases). Material: PBMCs. The CDR3 coding sequence is TGTGCCAGCAGCTCGGAGGGTTTCCGCTACGAGCAGTACTTC. It encodes CASSSEGFRYEQYF.